This T cell receptor (beta chain) was recorded in a study of blood T cell repertoires in COVID-19 (dated by TCRdb to the early 2020s). About the study as a whole: Collaborator samples came from the United States, Italy and Spain and covered acute and convalescent phases of COVID-19. The sample metadata nearly always contained a de-identified subject ID, COVID-19 status, age in years and sex. Where available, HLA class I and class II types were obtained from metadata supplied by the sample provider rather than from assay-based typing. Subjects who had been exposed to COVID-19, were actively infected with it, or had recovered from it provided the deeply sampled blood TCRbeta repertoires that made up the dataset. The samples were drawn from two sources: the first 160 participants of the ongoing ImmuneRACE study, and 1,254 subjects contributed by 6 global collaborators. The material from the prospective study consisted of cDNA or gDNA derived from T cells, B-cell-depleted T cells, or PBMCs. The repertoires were released in a freely available public database meant as a resource for research on the immune response to SARS-CoV-2.

As regards this clone: Its recognized antigen is unknown. No base quality information exists; no much larger clone differs at one position.

Results and caveats for the whole study, not just this receptor: The amount of clinical and demographic metadata varied by source and participant and was provided uncurated.

V is reduced by 7 bases and J by 8 bases, leaving a spacing of 14 bases between them. Reading from cysteine to phenylalanine, the CDR3 counts 12 amino acids. Of the read, only the CDR3 DNA is kept; its 36 bases are in frame from base 1. From the germline V gene, CDR1 is MGHDK and CDR2 is SYGVNS. The immunoSEQ Assay, a bias-controlled multiplex PCR, was used to amplify TCRbeta CDR3 regions from genomic DNA. The authors processed their data as follows. The number of nucleated cells in each sample was estimated from the amplification of reference gene primers within the assay. To quantify the absolute abundance of each unique TCRbeta CDR3 rearrangement, sequence reads were collapsed and filtered. For each sample, productive Simpson clonality was calculated as the square root of Simpson's diversity index over productive rearrangements. Imported from immuneACCESS, the table was reduced by TCRdb to in-frame sequences with V and J called. These copies leave out some clones; in studies compared against another copy, an unresolved V gene accounts for under half, and the cause of the remainder is not known. That table is the source of V, J and clone size, and D and trimming were worked out from the DNA. This sample gives about 46,000 clones in total; 87% of them show up just once. 15% to 20% of the sample is in the top ten clones.

The collaborating institutions used their own protocols to collect whole blood in K2EDTA tubes. For TCRbeta analysis, collaborators shipped samples in one of three forms: frozen whole blood, isolated PBMCs, or DNA extracted from either of those sample types. The sequencing input was peripheral blood. This receptor was taken from a human donor in a cohort sampled during active COVID-19. This sequence uses TRBV25-1 and TRBJ1-2, with the D gene too uncertain to name. The CDR3 here reads CASTGGKSGYTF. Here is the DNA: TGTGCCAGCACGGGAGGGAAGAGCGGCTACACCTTC.